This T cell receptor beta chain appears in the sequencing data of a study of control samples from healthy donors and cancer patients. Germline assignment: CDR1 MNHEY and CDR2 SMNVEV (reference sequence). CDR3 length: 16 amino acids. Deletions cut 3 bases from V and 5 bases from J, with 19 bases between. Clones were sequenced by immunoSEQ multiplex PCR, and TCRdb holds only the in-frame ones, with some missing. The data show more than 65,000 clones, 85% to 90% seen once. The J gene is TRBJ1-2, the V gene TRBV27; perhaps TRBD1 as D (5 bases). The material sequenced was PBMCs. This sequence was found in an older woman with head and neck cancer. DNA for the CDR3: TGTGCCAGCAGTTTGGCAGGTTCGGGGCAGAGATATGGCTACACCTTC. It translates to CASSLAGSGQRYGYTF.